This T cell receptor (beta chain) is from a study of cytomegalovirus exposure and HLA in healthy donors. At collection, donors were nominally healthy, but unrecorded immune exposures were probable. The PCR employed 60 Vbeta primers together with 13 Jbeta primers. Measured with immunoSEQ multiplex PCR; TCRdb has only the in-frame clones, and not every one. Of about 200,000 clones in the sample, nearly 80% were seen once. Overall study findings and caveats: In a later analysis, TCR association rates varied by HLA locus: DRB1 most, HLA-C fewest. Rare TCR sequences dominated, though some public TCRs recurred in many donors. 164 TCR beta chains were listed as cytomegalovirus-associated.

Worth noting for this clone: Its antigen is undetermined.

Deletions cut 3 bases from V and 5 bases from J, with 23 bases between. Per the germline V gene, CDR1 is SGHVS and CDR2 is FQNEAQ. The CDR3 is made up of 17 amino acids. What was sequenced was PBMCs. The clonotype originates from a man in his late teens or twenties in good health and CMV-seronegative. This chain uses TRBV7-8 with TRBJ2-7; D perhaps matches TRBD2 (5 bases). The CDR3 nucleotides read TGTGCCAGCAGCTTGGACCGAGGGCTAGCTCTCGGTAACGAGCAGTACTTC. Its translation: CASSLDRGLALGNEQYF.